Listed below are T cell receptor beta chains from one sample, sequenced in a study of OX40 agonist ivuxolimab in advanced cancers. The table came from immunoSEQ multiplex PCR; TCRdb's copy has only in-frame clones and leaves some out. The table records nearly 80,000 clones, 90% of them present only once. The sequencing used CD4+ or CD8+ T cells sorted from blood, collected in a trial of the OX40 agonist ivuxolimab. All receptors come from an adult with an advanced solid tumor such as melanoma, head and neck, liver or kidney cancer. Each CDR3 is given with its conserved first and last residue. Fields, in order: D gene, CDR3 length, V gene, J gene, clone size, CDR3 DNA, CDR3 protein. D genes are given only for firm matches. A row's size may be missing; if present it is once, few, many or a size class.

TRBD1	13	TRBV2	TRBJ1-3	-	TGTGCCAGCAGTGAACAGGGGGCCGGGACCATATATTTT	CASSEQGAGTIYF
-	14	TRBV11-2	TRBJ1-2	-	TGTGCCAGCAGCTTAAGGGGAAACGAGTATGGCTACACCTTC	CASSLRGNEYGYTF
-	14	TRBV2	TRBJ1-6	few	TGTGCCAGCAGTCCATTGACCCGGGACTCACCCCTCCACTTT	CASSPLTRDSPLHF
TRBD1	12	TRBV4-1	TRBJ2-5	-	TGCGCCAGCAGCCAAGGACAGGGTAACCCTCACTTC	CASSQGQGNPHF
-	11	TRBV19	TRBJ1-4	-	TGTGCCGTACAGCATAATGAAAAACTGTTTTTT	CAVQHNEKLFF
-	12	TRBV19	TRBJ1-1	-	TGTGCCAGTAGTATATCGGGATGGACAGCTTTCTTT	CASSISGWTAFF
TRBD1	14	TRBV2	TRBJ2-3	-	TGTGCCAGCACTCAGGACAGGGCTAGGGATACGCAGTATTTT	CASTQDRARDTQYF
-	15	TRBV5-5	TRBJ1-5	-	TGTGCCAGCAGCCGGACTCTAATTAGCAATCAGCCCCAGCATTTT	CASSRTLISNQPQHF
-	12	TRBV28	TRBJ1-2	once	TGTGCCAGCAGTAGACTTAACTATGGCTACACCTTC	CASSRLNYGYTF
TRBD1	15	TRBV7-9	TRBJ2-2	-	TGTGCCAGCAGCCCGACAGGGTTGCGCACCGGGGAGCTGTTTTTT	CASSPTGLRTGELFF
-	13	TRBV25-1	TRBJ1-1	once	TGTGCCAGCTCCCGGGACCTGAACACTGAAGCTTTCTTT	CASSRDLNTEAFF
-	15	TRBV6-5	TRBJ2-5	-	TGTGCCTCTGGGGGGCTAGCGGTTGCTGAAGAGACCCAGTACTTC	CASGGLAVAEETQYF
-	13	TRBV11-2	TRBJ2-1	-	TGTGCCAGCAGCTCCCCCCCGGGCGATGAGCAGTTCTTC	CASSSPPGDEQFF
-	13	TRBV7-2	TRBJ1-2	-	TGTGCCAGCAGCTTAGCGCTGAGTGGGGGCTACACCTTC	CASSLALSGGYTF
-	14	TRBV7-3	TRBJ1-3	-	TGTGCCAGCAGCACAGGACCTTCCGGAAACACCATATATTTT	CASSTGPSGNTIYF
-	13	TRBV2	TRBJ2-1	-	TGTGCCAGCAGTGATGGGGGAAGGAATGAGCAGTTCTTC	CASSDGGRNEQFF
-	13	TRBV19	TRBJ2-1	-	TGTGCCAGTAGCTCGCTGGATAACAATGAGCAGTTCTTC	CASSSLDNNEQFF
TRBD1	13	TRBV29-1	TRBJ2-3	-	TGCAGCGTGCTTGGACAGGCCACAGATACGCAGTATTTT	CSVLGQATDTQYF
-	15	TRBV29-1	TRBJ2-7	-	TGCAGCGTTGAAGATCGGGGACGGTACTCCTACGAGCAGTACTTC	CSVEDRGRYSYEQYF
TRBD1	18	TRBV4-1	TRBJ1-1	-	TGCGCCAGCAGCCAAGATAGCAGCAGGGGGGATTTGGGCACTGAAGCTTTCTTT	CASSQDSSRGDLGTEAFF
TRBD1	16	TRBV2	TRBJ1-6	-	TGTGCCAGCAGTGTTTTAGGGCCAGGGGGTAATTCACCCCTCCACTTT	CASSVLGPGGNSPLHF
-	14	TRBV5-4	TRBJ2-5	-	TGTGCCAGCAGCTTGGTGGCAGGGATGGAGACCCAGTACTTC	CASSLVAGMETQYF
-	13	TRBV2	TRBJ1-5	few	TGTGCCACAGCCCTCAGGGGAGATCAGCCCCAGCATTTT	CATALRGDQPQHF
-	15	TRBV19	TRBJ1-5	-	TGTGCCAGTAGTATCACTCAGGGCGGCAATCAGCCCCAGCATTTT	CASSITQGGNQPQHF
TRBD1	13	TRBV7-8	TRBJ2-5	-	TGTGCCAGCAGGACAGGGGGCTGGGAGACCCAGTACTTC	CASRTGGWETQYF
TRBD1	14	TRBV30	TRBJ1-6	-	TGTGCACAAACAAGGGGGCCAGTCAATTCACCCCTCCACTTT	CAQTRGPVNSPLHF
TRBD1	17	TRBV27	TRBJ2-2	-	TGTGCCAGCAGTTTCTACCGGACAGGACGGAACACCGGGGAGCTGTTTTTT	CASSFYRTGRNTGELFF
-	16	TRBV9	TRBJ2-3	-	TGTGCCAGCAGTCGCCCGGAGGGGGGCCGTACAGATACGCAGTATTTT	CASSRPEGGRTDTQYF
-	13	TRBV5-1	TRBJ2-5	-	TGCGCCAGCAGCTTGGGGGTGCCAGAGACCCAGTACTTC	CASSLGVPETQYF
-	13	TRBV6-6	TRBJ1-2	-	TGTGCCAGCAGTTCGGACAGTATCGGTGGCTACACCTTC	CASSSDSIGGYTF
-	15	TRBV11-2	TRBJ1-1	-	TGTGCCAGCAGCTTAGATCGAGGGGGAGGCACTGAAGCTTTCTTT	CASSLDRGGGTEAFF
-	16	TRBV6-1	TRBJ1-5	-	TGTGCCAGCAGTGCCCGAGGAGGGGGTAGCAATCAGCCCCAGCATTTT	CASSARGGGSNQPQHF
-	15	TRBV5-3	TRBJ1-4	-	TGTGCCAGAAGCGATGGAGGAACAACTAATGAAAAACTGTTTTTT	CARSDGGTTNEKLFF
TRBD1	16	TRBV6-5	TRBJ1-4	-	TGTGCCAGCAGTTCCGGGGACAGGCGCAATAATGAAAAACTGTTTTTT	CASSSGDRRNNEKLFF
-	15	TRBV7-9	TRBJ2-5	once	TGTGCCAGCAGCTTATTCCCAAATGGGCGAGAGACCCAGTACTTC	CASSLFPNGRETQYF
-	15	TRBV5-1	TRBJ2-5	-	TGCGCCAGCAGCTTGGCCTCTGGAGGGGAGGAGACCCAGTACTTC	CASSLASGGEETQYF
TRBD2	17	TRBV19	TRBJ2-1	-	TGTGCCAGTAGTTTCCTCCCGGCCGGGACTATGAACAATGAGCAGTTCTTC	CASSFLPAGTMNNEQFF
-	14	TRBV7-6	TRBJ2-3	-	TGTGCCAGCAGCCCGCGGACCAACACAGATACGCAGTATTTT	CASSPRTNTDTQYF
-	17	TRBV30	TRBJ1-6	-	TGTGCCTGGAGTGTACGGGGATCTGCACAGTTGAATTCACCCCTCCACTTT	CAWSVRGSAQLNSPLHF
TRBD1	14	TRBV5-4	TRBJ1-2	-	TGTGCCAGCAGCCAGACAGGGATTAACTATGGCTACACCTTC	CASSQTGINYGYTF
-	14	TRBV5-4	TRBJ2-5	-	TGTGCCAGCAGCTTTAGCAGTACCCAAGAGACCCAGTACTTC	CASSFSSTQETQYF
-	12	TRBV14	TRBJ2-5	-	TGTGCCAGCAGCCAGAGCCAAGAGACCCAGTACTTC	CASSQSQETQYF
TRBD1	15	TRBV6-6	TRBJ2-1	-	TGTGCCAGCAGGCCACAGGGGAGCTTAGACAATGAGCAGTTCTTC	CASRPQGSLDNEQFF
TRBD1	16	TRBV11-2	TRBJ1-1	-	TGTGCCAGCAGCCCTCGGACAGGGTTGGAGAACACTGAAGCTTTCTTT	CASSPRTGLENTEAFF